These T cell receptor beta chains were read from a single sample in a study of CD8+ T cells in alopecia areata. Method: immunoSEQ multiplex PCR; TCRdb's copy keeps in-frame clones and lacks some. The top ten clones hold around 1.2% of a sample with roughly 250,000 clones, under 80% of them seen once. The material sequenced was CD4+ T cells sorted from blood, taken at week 0. The source of these receptors is a human donor with alopecia areata. Both conserved end residues are part of each CDR3. The D gene is left open where the match is weak. Some rows have no size entry. The others give once, few or many, or a class for an expanded clone.

clone size: NA; J gene: TRBJ2-7; D gene: TRBD1; V gene: TRBV5-1; CDR3 protein: CASSLRTGGPYEQYF; CDR3 DNA: TGCGCCAGCAGTCTTCGGACAGGGGGACCCTACGAGCAGTACTTC
clone size: NA; J gene: TRBJ2-7; D gene: NA; V gene: TRBV5-1; CDR3 protein: CASSIQGLEQYF; CDR3 DNA: TGCGCCAGCAGCATACAGGGTCTCGAGCAGTACTTC
clone size: once; J gene: TRBJ2-3; D gene: TRBD2; V gene: TRBV5-1; CDR3 protein: CASNQRGGRTDTQYF; CDR3 DNA: TGCGCCAGCAACCAGCGGGGGGGCCGAACAGATACGCAGTATTTT
clone size: once; J gene: TRBJ2-3; D gene: NA; V gene: TRBV27; CDR3 protein: CASSRGYTQYF; CDR3 DNA: TGTGCCAGCAGTAGGGGATATACGCAGTATTTT
clone size: few; J gene: TRBJ1-5; D gene: NA; V gene: TRBV9; CDR3 protein: CASSRGGDQYQPQHF; CDR3 DNA: TGTGCCAGCAGTAGAGGGGGGGATCAGTATCAGCCCCAGCATTTT
clone size: few; J gene: TRBJ1-3; D gene: NA; V gene: TRBV29-1; CDR3 protein: CSVCSQGADTIYF; CDR3 DNA: TGCAGCGTTTGCTCTCAAGGGGCGGACACCATATATTTT
clone size: NA; J gene: TRBJ2-2; D gene: NA; V gene: TRBV7-3; CDR3 protein: CASSRSPGELFF; CDR3 DNA: TGTGCCAGCAGCAGAAGTCCCGGGGAGCTGTTTTTT
clone size: NA; J gene: TRBJ2-1; D gene: TRBD2; V gene: TRBV5-1; CDR3 protein: CASRQGLAGIYNEQFF; CDR3 DNA: TGCGCCAGCAGGCAGGGGCTAGCGGGGATCTACAATGAGCAGTTCTTC
clone size: NA; J gene: TRBJ2-7; D gene: TRBD1; V gene: TRBV5-1; CDR3 protein: CASSTPTGAYEQYF; CDR3 DNA: TGCGCCAGCAGCACACCGACAGGGGCCTACGAGCAGTACTTC
clone size: NA; J gene: TRBJ1-1; D gene: TRBD1; V gene: TRBV29-1; CDR3 protein: CSVEDPRGRTTEAFF; CDR3 DNA: TGCAGCGTTGAAGACCCCAGGGGGCGTACCACTGAAGCTTTCTTT
clone size: NA; J gene: TRBJ2-5; D gene: NA; V gene: TRBV29-1; CDR3 protein: CSLRTRMETQYF; CDR3 DNA: TGCAGCTTACGGACCAGGATGGAGACCCAGTACTTC
clone size: once; J gene: TRBJ2-7; D gene: NA; V gene: TRBV7-2; CDR3 protein: CASSLAVDKQYF; CDR3 DNA: TGTGCCAGCAGCTTAGCGGTCGATAAGCAGTACTTC
clone size: NA; J gene: TRBJ2-1; D gene: NA; V gene: TRBV6-5; CDR3 protein: CATRLVEQFF; CDR3 DNA: TGTGCCACCCGACTAGTTGAGCAGTTCTTC
clone size: few; J gene: TRBJ2-7; D gene: NA; V gene: TRBV5-4; CDR3 protein: CASSSYGRLTYEQYF; CDR3 DNA: TGTGCCAGCAGCAGTTACGGACGGCTAACCTACGAGCAGTACTTC
clone size: NA; J gene: TRBJ2-4; D gene: NA; V gene: TRBV29-1; CDR3 protein: CSVRGFAKNIQYF; CDR3 DNA: TGCAGCGTTCGCGGTTTTGCCAAAAACATTCAGTACTTC
clone size: few; J gene: TRBJ2-1; D gene: TRBD2; V gene: TRBV5-1; CDR3 protein: CASSKAGPWEREQFF; CDR3 DNA: TGCGCCAGCAGCAAAGCGGGACCCTGGGAACGTGAGCAGTTCTTC
clone size: NA; J gene: TRBJ1-5; D gene: TRBD1; V gene: TRBV30; CDR3 protein: CAWSVDRVGNQPQHF; CDR3 DNA: TGTGCCTGGAGTGTAGACAGGGTGGGCAATCAGCCCCAGCATTTT